Below, 15 T cell receptor beta chains from the same sample are listed, as sequenced in a study of CD4 T cells in relation to SARS-CoV-2 and coronaviruses. CD4+ T cells from unexposed donors were obtained before the COVID-19 pandemic (2011-2018). The table came from immunoSEQ multiplex PCR; TCRdb's copy has only in-frame clones and leaves some out. Of some 70,000 clones listed, 85% to 95% are singletons. The sequenced material came from naive CD4+ T cells from PBMCs. As for subset: naive CD4+ T cells isolated by negative enrichment. The receptors originated from a human donor in good health.

The V gene is TRBV19, the J gene TRBJ2-7; D uncertain. The CDR3 has 13 residues. V dropped 6 bases and J dropped 0 bases, with 9 bases sitting between them. Germline values: CDR1 LNHDA, CDR2 SQIVND (reference sequence). The CDR3 DNA sequence: TGTGCCAGTAGGGGATCCGGCTCCTACGAGCAGTACTTC. It translates to CASRGSGSYEQYF.

The rearrangement links TRBV4-1 to TRBJ2-7, with D possibly called TRBD1 or TRBD2 (5 bases each). The germline gives CDR1 MGHRA, CDR2 YSYEKL. The CDR3 is 14 residues long. The V end lost 4 bases, the J end lost 1 base, and 11 bases lay between the germline ends. DNA for the CDR3: TGCGCCAGCAGCCCTCGGGACGGTTCCTACGAGCAGTACTTC. The encoded protein is CASSPRDGSYEQYF.

V is TRBV7-3 and J is TRBJ2-1; 11 positions match TRBD2. The length of the CDR3 is 16 residues. The germline gives CDR1 SGHTA, CDR2 FQGTGA. V was clipped by 6 bases and J by 0 bases; unmatched bases: 4. The chain's CDR3 is CASSQGLAVSYNEQFF. The CDR3 DNA is TGTGCCAGCAGTCAGGGACTAGCGGTCTCCTACAATGAGCAGTTCTTC.

This sequence joins TRBV6-5 and TRBJ1-2, with TRBD1 as a possible D gene (6 bases). The CDR3 sequence is 15 residues long. Germline assignment: CDR1 MNHEY and CDR2 SVGAGI. V dropped 4 bases and J dropped 0 bases, with 12 bases sitting between them. CDR3: CASSSDSKTNYGYTF. The CDR3 coding sequence is TGTGCCAGCAGTTCGGACAGTAAGACTAACTATGGCTACACCTTC.

The CDR3 nucleotides read TGTGCCAGTAGCCTTGATGGGACAGCCTATGGCTACACCTTC. This codes for CASSLDGTAYGYTF. This chain uses TRBV19 with TRBJ1-2, with 7 bases lining up with TRBD1. Germline trimming cut 6 bases from V and 4 bases from J; bases unmatched to any gene: 8. This CDR3 contains 14 residues. Looked up from germline, CDR1 is LNHDA and CDR2 is SQIVND (reference sequence).

The rearrangement joins TRBV7-9 to TRBJ1-6; no clear D gene. CDR1 and CDR2 from the germline V gene are SEHNR and FQNEAQ (reference sequence). V lost 5 bases to trimming and J lost 3 bases, with 17 bases between them. The length of the CDR3 is 17 residues. CDR3 in DNA: TGTGCCAGCAGCCAACCCCGGGTGGGAGGCTATAATTCACCCCTCCACTTT. Translated, it gives CASSQPRVGGYNSPLHF.

In DNA form, the CDR3 reads TGTGCCAGCAGTTACCCGACAGGTTCCTACGAGCAGTACTTC. Translating gives CASSYPTGSYEQYF. The J gene is TRBJ2-7, the V gene TRBV6-6; maybe TRBD1 (6 bases). Germline lookup yields CDR1 MNHNY and CDR2 SVGAGI (reference sequence). The germline V and J ends were trimmed by 2 bases and 1 base, with 9 bases remaining between them. The CDR3 has 14 residues.

This clone was seen only a few times. V is TRBV5-3 and J is TRBJ2-7; 11 nucleotides line up with TRBD2. TRBV5-3 is given ORF status, its function remaining uncertain. The V and J ends lost 7 bases and 2 bases, in that order; junction bases with no gene match: 2. This CDR3 is 13 amino acids long. The CDR3 sequence is CARGTSGAYEQYF. In DNA form, the CDR3 reads TGTGCCAGAGGGACTAGCGGAGCCTACGAGCAGTACTTC.

The V and J genes are TRBV29-1 and TRBJ2-1; D call uncertain. CDR3 length equals 14 residues. The V and J ends lost 2 bases and 0 bases respectively, with 8 bases between them. The germline gives CDR1 SQVTM, CDR2 ANQGSEA. CDR3 nucleotide sequence: TGCAGCGTTGAATCCCGGAGCTCCTACAATGAGCAGTTCTTC. Translating gives CSVESRSSYNEQFF.

V gene TRBV5-5 combines with J gene TRBJ1-6; possible D gene TRBD1, 6 bases. There are 14 residues in the CDR3. V lost 4 bases and J 5 bases, leaving 10 bases between the germline ends. Germline CDR1 is SGHKS and CDR2 is YYEKEE (reference sequence). CDR3 residues: CASSGQFNNSPLHF. The DNA of the CDR3 is TGTGCCAGCAGCGGACAGTTTAATAATTCACCCCTCCACTTT.

This clone was observed a few times. The chain combines TRBV9 with TRBJ1-2; D unclear. This CDR3 spans 13 amino acids. Per germline, CDR1 SGDLS and CDR2 YYNGEE. V dropped 3 bases and J dropped 5 bases, with 11 bases sitting between them. The CDR3 DNA reads TGTGCCAGCAGCGCCCAGACCGCTTATGGCTACACCTTC. Translated: CASSAQTAYGYTF.

The J gene is TRBJ2-7, the V gene TRBV27, with 7 bases lining up with TRBD1. Germline-derived CDR1 and CDR2 are MNHEY and SMNVEV (reference sequence). There are 14 residues in the CDR3. The V and J ends lost 4 bases and 3 bases, in that order; junction bases with no gene match: 6. The CDR3 is CASSSRDRVYEQYF. As DNA, the CDR3 is TGTGCCAGCAGTTCCCGGGACAGAGTCTACGAGCAGTACTTC.

The CDR3 sequence: CASSDFGGTGNQPQHF. The CDR3 DNA sequence: TGTGCCAGCAGTGACTTCGGGGGGACAGGCAATCAGCCCCAGCATTTT. The V gene is TRBV28, the J gene TRBJ1-5; 7 positions match TRBD1. The J segment lost 2 bases and the V segment lost 5 bases, leaving 9 bases of the junction unmatched. Germline V gives CDR1 MDHEN, CDR2 SYDVKM. The CDR3 is 16 residues long.

The chain employs TRBV7-3 and TRBJ2-2, with 7 bases aligning to TRBD1. CDR3 size: 17 residues. After removal of 3 bases from V and 4 bases from J, the junction contained 11 bases not matched to a gene. Germline V CDR1 and CDR2: SGHTA, FQGTGA. CDR3 loop: CASSFNTHRGGTGELFF. The CDR3, as DNA: TGTGCCAGCAGCTTTAATACACACAGGGGCGGCACCGGGGAGCTGTTTTTT.

The chain uses TRBV7-9 and TRBJ1-3; no firm D call. Trimming left V 5 bases short and J 2 bases short, with 10 bases between. CDR1 and CDR2 from the germline V gene are SEHNR and FQNEAQ (reference sequence). This CDR3 comprises 14 residues. CDR3 sequence: CASSVLGAGNTIYF. CDR3 bases: TGTGCCAGCAGCGTTTTGGGCGCTGGAAACACCATATATTTT.